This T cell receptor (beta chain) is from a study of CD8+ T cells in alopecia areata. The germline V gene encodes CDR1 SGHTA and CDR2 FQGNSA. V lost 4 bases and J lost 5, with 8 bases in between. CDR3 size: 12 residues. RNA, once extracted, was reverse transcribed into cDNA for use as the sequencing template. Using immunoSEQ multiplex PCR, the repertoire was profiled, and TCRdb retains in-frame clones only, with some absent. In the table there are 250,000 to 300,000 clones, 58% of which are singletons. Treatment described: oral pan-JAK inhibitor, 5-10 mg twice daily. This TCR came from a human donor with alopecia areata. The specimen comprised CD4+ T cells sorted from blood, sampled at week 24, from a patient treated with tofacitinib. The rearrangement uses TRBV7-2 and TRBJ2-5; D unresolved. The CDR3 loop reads CASSSIGETQYF. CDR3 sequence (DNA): TGTGCCAGCAGCTCGATCGGGGAGACCCAGTACTTC.